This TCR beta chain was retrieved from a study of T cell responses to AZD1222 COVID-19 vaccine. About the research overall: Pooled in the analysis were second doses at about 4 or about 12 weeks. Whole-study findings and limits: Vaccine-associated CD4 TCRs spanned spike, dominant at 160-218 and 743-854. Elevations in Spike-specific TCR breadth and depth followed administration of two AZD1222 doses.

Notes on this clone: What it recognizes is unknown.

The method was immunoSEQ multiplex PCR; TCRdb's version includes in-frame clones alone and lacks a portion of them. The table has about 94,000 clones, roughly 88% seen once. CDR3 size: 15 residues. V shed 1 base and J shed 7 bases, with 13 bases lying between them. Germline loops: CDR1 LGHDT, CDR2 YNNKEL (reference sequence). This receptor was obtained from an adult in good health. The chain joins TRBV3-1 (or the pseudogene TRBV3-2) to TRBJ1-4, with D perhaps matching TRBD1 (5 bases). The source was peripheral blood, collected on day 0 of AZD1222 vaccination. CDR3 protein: CASSQGGIQAEKLFF. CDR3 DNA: TGTGCCAGCAGCCAAGGGGGTATACAGGCTGAAAAACTGTTTTTT.